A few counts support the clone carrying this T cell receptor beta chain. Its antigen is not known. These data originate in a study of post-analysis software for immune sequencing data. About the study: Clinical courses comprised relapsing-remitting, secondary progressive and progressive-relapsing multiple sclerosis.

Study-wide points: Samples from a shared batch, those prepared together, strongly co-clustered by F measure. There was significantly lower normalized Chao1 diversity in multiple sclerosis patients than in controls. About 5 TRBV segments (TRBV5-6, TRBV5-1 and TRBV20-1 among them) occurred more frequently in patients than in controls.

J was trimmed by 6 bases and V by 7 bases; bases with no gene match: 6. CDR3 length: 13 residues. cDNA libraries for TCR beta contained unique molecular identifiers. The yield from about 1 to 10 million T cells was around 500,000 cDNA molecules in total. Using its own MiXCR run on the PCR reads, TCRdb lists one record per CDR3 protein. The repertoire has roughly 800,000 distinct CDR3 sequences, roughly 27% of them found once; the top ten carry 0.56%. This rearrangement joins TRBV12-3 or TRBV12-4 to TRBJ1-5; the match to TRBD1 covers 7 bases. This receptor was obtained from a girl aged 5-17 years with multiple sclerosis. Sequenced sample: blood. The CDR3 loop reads CASNQGGGQPQHF. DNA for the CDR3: TGTGCCAGCAATCAGGGGGGGGGTCAGCCCCAGCATTTT.